The 32 T cell receptor beta chains in this list originate from one sample, sequenced in a study of neurological immune-mediated disorders. TCRdb ran MiXCR on the 5' RACE reads and lists one entry per CDR3 protein. The data show around 50,000 distinct CDR3 sequences, 16% seen once. Material: PBMCs. These receptors were obtained from a man between 60 and 75 years old in good health.

This clonotype turned up a few times. V and J are TRBV7-8 and TRBJ1-2; TRBD1 matches 8 bases. J lost 4 bases, V lost 2 bases, and 3 bases had no gene match. The CDR3 is 14 amino acids. In germline, CDR1 is SGHVS, CDR2 FQNEAQ. The CDR3 bases are TGTGCCAGCAGCTTACCAGGGGGCGCCTATGGCTACACCTTC. The encoded protein is CASSLPGGAYGYTF.

This clonotype was recorded at least ten times. The chain combines TRBV28 with TRBJ2-2; 7 bases fit TRBD1. The CDR3 runs 15 residues. Per germline, CDR1 MDHEN and CDR2 SYDVKM. V gave up 6 bases and J gave up 5 bases; unmatched junction bases: 9. CDR3 amino acids: CASRSGTVETGELFF. As DNA, the CDR3 is TGTGCCAGCAGATCTGGGACAGTCGAAACCGGGGAGCTGTTTTTT.

This clonotype was counted at least ten times. This chain links TRBV5-1 with TRBJ2-3; no clear D gene. Trimming pared 4 bases from V and 1 base from J, leaving 10 bases between. Germline CDR1 is SGHRS and CDR2 is YFSETQ. The CDR3 sequence is 14 residues long. CDR3 DNA sequence: TGCGCCAGCAGCCAGGCCCACCGCACAGATACGCAGTATTTT. This gives the protein CASSQAHRTDTQYF. The full variable domain, rest sourced from reference TRBV5-1 and TRBJ2-3, is KAGVTQTPRYLIKTRGQQVTLSCSPISGHRSVSWYQQTPGQGLQFLFEYFSETQRNKGNFPGRFSGRQFSNSRSEMNVSTLELGDSALYLCASSQAHRTDTQYFGPGTRLTVL.

This clonotype came up many times. V is TRBV29-1 and J is TRBJ2-7; 9 nucleotides align to TRBD2. Germline V gene data show CDR1 as SQVTM and CDR2 as ANQGSEA. The CDR3 spans 12 residues. V shed 3 bases, J shed 5 bases, and the junction held 2 bases outside the gene matches. This CDR3 reads CSVDASGDEQYF. CDR3 DNA sequence: TGCAGCGTTGACGCTAGCGGGGACGAGCAGTACTTC.

The V gene is TRBV4-2, the J gene TRBJ2-2, with TRBD2 as a possible D gene (6 bases). With 0 bases removed from V and 6 bases from J, the gap between germline ends came to 14 bases. Per the germline V gene, CDR1 is LGHNA and CDR2 is YNFKEQ. This CDR3 has 16 amino acids. The DNA for the CDR3 is TGTGCCAGCAGCCAAGATGTGGCTGCGGGGCCCGGGGAGCTGTTTTTT. Its protein product is CASSQDVAAGPGELFF.

This clonotype was recorded many times. V is TRBV20-1 and J is TRBJ2-2, with D unresolved. V was clipped by 5 bases and J by 6 bases, with 10 bases between them. The CDR3 has 12 amino acids. Germline-derived CDR1 and CDR2 are DFQATT and SNEGSKA (reference sequence). The CDR3 sequence is CSAFYSAGELFF. As DNA, the CDR3 is TGCAGTGCTTTCTACTCGGCCGGGGAGCTGTTTTTT.

This clonotype occurred many times. This chain joins TRBV20-1 and TRBJ2-3, with TRBD1 identical over 7 bases. This CDR3 is built from 13 residues. Looked up from germline, CDR1 is DFQATT and CDR2 is SNEGSKA (reference sequence). The V gene end was trimmed by 6 bases and the J gene end by 2 bases; junction bases not matched to a gene: 5. This CDR3 is CSALQGYTDTQYF. CDR3 coding DNA: TGCAGTGCCCTACAGGGGTACACAGATACGCAGTATTTT.

This clonotype has ten or more counts. The chain has TRBV5-1 and TRBJ2-1, with D maybe TRBD1 (6 bases). In germline, CDR1 is SGHRS, CDR2 YFSETQ. The ends were cut back, 4 bases at V and 7 bases at J, with 21 bases in the middle. The CDR3 covers 16 residues. The CDR3: CASSRTGTNNPNEQFF. In DNA form, the CDR3 reads TGCGCCAGCAGCAGAACCGGGACAAACAACCCAAATGAGCAGTTCTTC.

By sample share, this clonotype is medium-sized. The rearrangement links TRBV10-3 to TRBJ2-2; no firm D call. The germline gives CDR1 ENHRY, CDR2 SYGVKD. V was trimmed by 6 bases and J by 1 base, leaving 9 bases between them. This CDR3 region has 14 residues. The CDR3 bases are TGTGCCATCAGAAGAACGCAGAACACCGGGGAGCTGTTTTTT. Translation gives CAIRRTQNTGELFF.

This clonotype has at least ten counts. The chain uses TRBV11-2 and TRBJ2-7; D may be TRBD2 (6 bases). CDR3 size: 16 residues. V was trimmed by 4 bases and J by 1 base, leaving 17 bases between them. Germline V gene lookup returns CDR1 SGHAT and CDR2 FQNNGV. This CDR3 reads CASSSREAGASYEQYF. DNA for the CDR3: TGTGCCAGCAGCTCCCGAGAAGCGGGTGCTTCCTACGAGCAGTACTTC.

Many counts were recorded for this clonotype. The chain links TRBV4-2 to TRBJ1-1; possible D gene TRBD1, 6 bases. The V end lost 0 bases, the J end lost 5 bases, and 13 bases lay between the germline ends. The germline gives CDR1 LGHNA, CDR2 YNFKEQ. The CDR3 length is 15 residues. The CDR3 DNA reads as TGTGCCAGCAGCCAAGATCGGGGGGCAGGGACTGAAGCTTTCTTT. Protein sequence: CASSQDRGAGTEAFF.

This clonotype was seen repeatedly, ten times or more. The chain has TRBV6-5 and TRBJ1-2, with D possibly TRBD1 on 6 matching bases. This CDR3 region has 14 residues. With 2 bases removed from V and 8 bases from J, the gap between germline ends came to 15 bases. CDR1 MNHEY and CDR2 SVGAGI come from the germline V gene. CDR3 DNA: TGTGCCAGCAGTTACGATTTTGCAGGGGACGGCTACACCTTC. Its protein is CASSYDFAGDGYTF.

This clonotype has a count of ten or more. V is TRBV4-1 and J is TRBJ2-7; 7 nucleotides line up with TRBD2. Looked up from germline, CDR1 is MGHRA and CDR2 is YSYEKL. The CDR3 spans 18 residues. Unmatched junction bases numbered 14, after V lost 1 base and J lost 2 bases. CDR3 sequence: CASSQGVLGGGLTYEQYF. The CDR3 region has the DNA TGCGCCAGCAGCCAAGGGGTCCTGGGGGGAGGGCTAACCTACGAGCAGTACTTC.

This clonotype was recorded many times. The gene calls are TRBV5-1 and TRBJ2-1; D uncertain. The CDR3 extends over 14 amino acids. Germline V gene lookup returns CDR1 SGHRS and CDR2 YFSETQ. V was shortened by 0 bases and J by 2 bases, with 6 bases between the two germline ends. DNA of the CDR3: TGCGCCAGCAGCTTGGACCTGGCCTACAATGAGCAGTTCTTC. This sequence encodes CASSLDLAYNEQFF.

This clonotype was recorded many times. This chain connects TRBV5-5 to TRBJ2-4; 9 nucleotides match TRBD1. This CDR3 has 16 amino acids. Germline loops: CDR1 SGHKS, CDR2 YYEKEE (reference sequence). The trim removed 6 bases at V and 5 bases at J, leaving 12 bases unmatched. CDR3 nucleotides: TGTGCCAGCAACTTACAGGGGGCGAGGTCGCAAAACATTCAGTACTTC. It encodes CASNLQGARSQNIQYF.

This CDR3 is CASSRPAGGSYEQYF. CDR3 coding DNA: TGTGCCAGCAGCCGACCAGCGGGAGGCTCCTACGAGCAGTACTTC. V and J are TRBV6-5 and TRBJ2-7; 9 bases align to TRBD2. The V gene end was trimmed by 6 bases and the J gene end by 0 bases; junction bases not matched to a gene: 6. Germline V CDR1 and CDR2: MNHEY, SVGAGI. The CDR3 is 15 amino acids.

At least ten counts were recorded for this clonotype. The chain has TRBV7-2 and TRBJ2-5; D perhaps matches TRBD1 (5 bases). CDR3 length: 14 residues. CDR1 and CDR2 (germline): SGHTA, FQGNSA. V dropped 2 bases and J dropped 5 bases, with 12 bases sitting between them. The CDR3 coding sequence is TGTGCCAGCAGCTTAACAGGACAACCTGAGACCCAGTACTTC. This translates into CASSLTGQPETQYF. Full variable domain (remainder filled in from reference TRBV7-2 and TRBJ2-5): GAGVSQSPSNKVTEKGKDVELRCDPISGHTALYWYRQSLGQGLEFLIYFQGNSAPDKSGLPSDRFSAERTGGSVSTLTIQRTQQEDSAVYLCASSLTGQPETQYFGPGTRLLVL.

This clonotype was observed many times. The chain is built from TRBV10-3 and TRBJ2-1; 9 positions agree with TRBD2. V shed 8 bases and J 6 bases; nucleotides not matched to a gene: 2. Germline V gives CDR1 ENHRY, CDR2 SYGVKD. The CDR3 covers 12 residues. CDR3 residues: CAIASGTNEQFF. In nucleotides, the CDR3 is TGTGCCATCGCTAGCGGGACCAATGAGCAGTTCTTC.

There are many counts of this clonotype. The rearrangement joins TRBV10-3 to TRBJ2-7; 10 bases align to TRBD2. The V segment lost 6 bases and the J segment 3 bases; nucleotides outside the gene matches: 8. CDR1 ENHRY and CDR2 SYGVKD come from the germline V gene. The CDR3 has 15 residues. For the CDR3, the DNA is TGTGCCATCAGCCTCCGGACTAGCGGAAACTACGAGCAGTACTTC. This encodes CAISLRTSGNYEQYF.

This clonotype was counted many times. The gene calls are TRBV12-3 or TRBV12-4 and TRBJ1-2; D unclear. V lost 3 bases and J lost 8, with 10 bases in between. The CDR3 is 12 amino acids. The DNA of the CDR3 is TGTGCCAGCAGTTTGGAACAGCGGGGCTACACCTTC. As protein: CASSLEQRGYTF.

This clonotype appeared many times. The rearrangement uses TRBV7-8 and TRBJ1-2; the D gene is possibly TRBD1 (5 bases). The germline V gene has CDR1 SGHVS and CDR2 FQNEAQ. The CDR3 has 13 amino acids. Trimming cost V 1 base and J 5 bases, with 8 bases left between them. This chain's CDR3 is CASSLDKGYGYTF. As DNA, the CDR3 is TGTGCCAGCAGCTTAGATAAGGGGTATGGCTACACCTTC. The variable domain in full, completed from reference TRBV7-8 and TRBJ1-2, reads GAGVSQSPRYKVAKRGQDVALRCDPISGHVSLFWYQQALGQGPEFLTYFQNEAQLDKSGLPSDRFFAERPEGSVSTLKIQRTQQEDSAVYLCASSLDKGYGYTFGSGTRLTVV.

The V gene is TRBV7-6, the J gene TRBJ1-1, with 8 bases lining up with TRBD1. The CDR3 loop spans 14 amino acids. The germline V gene has CDR1 SGHVS and CDR2 FNYEAQ. V shed 4 bases and J 4 bases; nucleotides not matched to a gene: 5. CDR3 coding DNA: TGTGCCAGCAGCTCCTCCCAGGGGGCCACTGAAGCTTTCTTT. Its protein is CASSSSQGATEAFF.

This clonotype has more than one count but fewer than ten. The chain carries TRBV2 and TRBJ2-7, with unresolved D. The ends were cut back, 6 bases at V and 4 bases at J, with 7 bases in the middle. CDR1 and CDR2 (germline): SNHLY, FYNNEI. The CDR3 has 11 amino acids. CDR3 protein: CASRAWYEQYF. The CDR3 nucleotides are TGTGCCAGCAGGGCGTGGTACGAGCAGTACTTC.

This chain uses TRBV28 with TRBJ1-5; 7 nucleotides align to TRBD1. V was pared by 1 base and J by 2 bases, with 2 bases of the junction left unmatched. The germline V gene has CDR1 MDHEN and CDR2 SYDVKM. The CDR3 runs 15 residues. CDR3 bases: TGTGCCAGCAGTTTATCGGGACAGCGCAATCAGCCCCAGCATTTT. This gives the protein CASSLSGQRNQPQHF. The full variable domain, its missing parts supplied by reference TRBV28 and TRBJ1-5, is DVKVTQSSRYLVKRTGEKVFLECVQDMDHENMFWYRQDPGLGLRLIYFSYDVKMKEKGDIPEGYSVSREKKERFSLILESASTNQTSMYLCASSLSGQRNQPQHFGDGTRLSIL.

This clonotype was detected many times. This rearrangement joins TRBV5-6 to TRBJ2-1, with TRBD2 identical over 12 bases. The CDR3 runs to 15 residues. The V segment lost 4 bases and the J segment 12 bases; nucleotides outside the gene matches: 11. The germline gives CDR1 SGHDT, CDR2 YYEEEE. The CDR3 region has the DNA TGTGCCAGCAGCACCGCTAGCGGGAGGGTGCAAGGGCAGTTCTTC. Amino acid sequence: CASSTASGRVQGQFF.

This clonotype showed up many times. In nucleotides, the CDR3 is TGTGCCATTCGGGACAGGGGATCCTACAATGAGCAGTTCTTC. It yields the protein CAIRDRGSYNEQFF. The gene calls are TRBV10-3 and TRBJ2-1, with 10 bases identical to TRBD1. After removal of 9 bases from V and 1 base from J, the junction contained 3 bases not matched to a gene. Per germline, CDR1 ENHRY and CDR2 SYGVKD. This CDR3 is 14 amino acids long.

The V and J genes are TRBV5-5 and TRBJ1-2; D gene uncertain. This CDR3 has 15 residues. Germline CDR1 reads SGHKS; CDR2 reads YYEKEE (reference sequence). V gave up 1 base and J gave up 6 bases, with 16 bases separating them. The CDR3 DNA sequence: TGTGCCAGCAGCTTGCGGGCCTCGGTGGGTGATGGCTACACCTTC. This sequence encodes CASSLRASVGDGYTF.

In its sample, this clonotype was seen a few times. This rearrangement joins TRBV9 to TRBJ2-3; 10 bases line up with TRBD2. The germline CDR1 and CDR2 sequences are SGDLS and YYNGEE. The CDR3 has 19 residues. V shed 3 bases, J shed 3 bases, and the junction held 16 bases outside the gene matches. This chain's CDR3 is CASSAGAPFLAGETDTQYF. In nucleotides, the CDR3 is TGTGCCAGCAGCGCCGGGGCCCCTTTCCTAGCGGGGGAAACAGATACGCAGTATTTT.

This clonotype was found many times. The chain recombines TRBV5-1 with TRBJ2-7, with a tentative D call TRBD1 (7 bases). The germline gives CDR1 SGHRS, CDR2 YFSETQ. Trimming stripped 3 bases from V and 2 bases from J, with 18 bases between. CDR3 length: 16 residues. The CDR3 DNA reads TGCGCCAGCAGCTCGGGAACAGGGGAGGTCCCCTACGAGCAGTACTTC. Residues: CASSSGTGEVPYEQYF.

Concerning this clonotype: Just one base apart from a much larger clone, this may be a read error. The chain is built from TRBV20-1 and TRBJ2-1, with 9 bases matching TRBD2. The CDR3 is 14 amino acids. Trimming took 3 bases from V and 8 from J; bases not matched to a gene: 8. Germline V gene lookup returns CDR1 DFQATT and CDR2 SNEGSKA (reference sequence). The CDR3 region is CSASRREGPHEQFF. In DNA, the CDR3 is TGCAGTGCTAGCCGGCGGGAGGGCCCCCATGAGCAGTTCTTC.

The chain links TRBV7-3 to TRBJ2-2, with D unresolved. The germline V and J ends were trimmed by 1 base and 7 bases, with 13 bases remaining between them. Germline V gene sequence: CDR1 SGHTA, CDR2 FQGTGA. This CDR3 contains 15 residues. CDR3 DNA sequence: TGTGCCAGCAGCTTAAGCCGTACGGGCGGCGGGGAGCTGTTTTTT. Its translation: CASSLSRTGGGELFF.

This clonotype counts as medium-sized. The chain links TRBV4-3 to TRBJ2-7; 8 bases fit TRBD2. Germline values: CDR1 LGHNA, CDR2 YSLEER. J was trimmed by 4 bases and V by 1 base; bases with no gene match: 9. There are 16 residues in the CDR3. The CDR3 nucleotides are TGCGCCAGCAGCCAAGGCGGGGTAGCGGGACTTTACGAGCAGTACTTC. Translation: CASSQGGVAGLYEQYF.